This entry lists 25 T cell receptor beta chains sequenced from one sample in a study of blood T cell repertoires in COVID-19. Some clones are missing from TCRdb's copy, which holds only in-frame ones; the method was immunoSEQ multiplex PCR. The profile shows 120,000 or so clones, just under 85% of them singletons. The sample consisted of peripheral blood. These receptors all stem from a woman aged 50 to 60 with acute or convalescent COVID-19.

This CDR3 reads CATTRGINEKLFF. The CDR3 DNA is TGTGCCACCACCAGGGGAATTAATGAAAAACTGTTTTTT. The chain is built from TRBV2 and TRBJ1-4; D perhaps matches TRBD1 (6 bases). Trimming stripped 10 bases from V and 4 bases from J, with 13 bases between. Looked up from germline, CDR1 is SNHLY and CDR2 is FYNNEI. The CDR3 is 13 residues long.

This chain's CDR3 is CASSLRQGDYGYTF. CDR3 nucleotide sequence: TGTGCCAGCAGCTTAAGACAGGGGGACTATGGCTACACCTTC. V and J are TRBV5-6 and TRBJ1-2; 9 nucleotides match TRBD1. After removal of 2 bases from V and 3 bases from J, the junction contained 2 bases not matched to a gene. Germline assignment: CDR1 SGHDT and CDR2 YYEEEE. This CDR3 comprises 14 residues.

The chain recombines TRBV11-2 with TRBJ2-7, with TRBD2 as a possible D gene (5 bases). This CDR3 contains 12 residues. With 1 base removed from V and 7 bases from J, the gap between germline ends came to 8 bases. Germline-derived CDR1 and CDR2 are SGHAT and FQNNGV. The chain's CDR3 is CASSLVRGEQYF. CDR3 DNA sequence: TGTGCCAGCAGCTTAGTACGGGGTGAGCAGTACTTC.

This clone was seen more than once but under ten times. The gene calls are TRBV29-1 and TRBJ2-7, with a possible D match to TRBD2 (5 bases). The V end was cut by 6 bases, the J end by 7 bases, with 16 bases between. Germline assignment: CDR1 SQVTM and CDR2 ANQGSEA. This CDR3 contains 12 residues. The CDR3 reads CSVTDTPGEQYF. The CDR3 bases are TGCAGCGTAACCGACACTCCGGGAGAGCAGTACTTC.

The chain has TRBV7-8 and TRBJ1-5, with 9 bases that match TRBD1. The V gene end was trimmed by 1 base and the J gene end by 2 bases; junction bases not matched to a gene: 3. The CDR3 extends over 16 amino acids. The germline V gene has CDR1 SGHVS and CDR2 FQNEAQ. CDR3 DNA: TGTGCCAGCAGCTTAGGGGACAGGGTAGGCAATCAGCCCCAGCATTTT. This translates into CASSLGDRVGNQPQHF.

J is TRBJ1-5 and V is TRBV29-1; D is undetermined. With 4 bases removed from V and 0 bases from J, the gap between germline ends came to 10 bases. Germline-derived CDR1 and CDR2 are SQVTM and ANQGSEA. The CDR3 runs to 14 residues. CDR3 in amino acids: CSVATDYSNQPQHF. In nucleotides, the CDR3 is TGCAGCGTTGCCACAGATTATAGCAATCAGCCCCAGCATTTT.

The CDR3 region has the DNA TGTGCCAGCAGTATAATAGCGGGGGAACAGCCCCAGCATTTT. Translation: CASSIIAGEQPQHF. The chain uses TRBV6-5 and TRBJ1-5; a possible D gene is TRBD1 (5 bases). This CDR3 has 14 residues. Looked up from germline, CDR1 is MNHEY and CDR2 is SVGAGI. With 5 bases removed from V and 7 bases from J, the gap between germline ends came to 15 bases.

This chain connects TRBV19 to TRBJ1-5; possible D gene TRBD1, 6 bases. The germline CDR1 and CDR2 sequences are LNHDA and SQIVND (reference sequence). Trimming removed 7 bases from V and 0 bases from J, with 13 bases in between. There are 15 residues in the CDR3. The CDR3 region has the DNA TGTGCCAGTAACACCCGGACAGATAGCAATCAGCCCCAGCATTTT. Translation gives CASNTRTDSNQPQHF. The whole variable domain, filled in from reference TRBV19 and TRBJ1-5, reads DGGITQSPKYLFRKEGQNVTLSCEQNLNHDAMYWYRQDPGQGLRLIYYSQIVNDFQKGDIAEGYSVSREKKESFPLTVTSAQKNPTAFYLCASNTRTDSNQPQHFGDGTRLSIL.

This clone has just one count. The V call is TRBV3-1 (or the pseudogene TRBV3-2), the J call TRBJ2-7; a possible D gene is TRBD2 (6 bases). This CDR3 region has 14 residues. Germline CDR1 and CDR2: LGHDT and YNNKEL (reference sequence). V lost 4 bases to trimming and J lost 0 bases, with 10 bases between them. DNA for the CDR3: TGTGCCAGCAGCCCTAGGGGAGGCTCCTACGAGCAGTACTTC. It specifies CASSPRGGSYEQYF.

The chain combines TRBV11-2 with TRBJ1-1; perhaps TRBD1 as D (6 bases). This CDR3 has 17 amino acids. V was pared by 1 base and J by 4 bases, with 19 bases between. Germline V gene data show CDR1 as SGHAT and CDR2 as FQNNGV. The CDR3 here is CASSLASQGSFITEAFF. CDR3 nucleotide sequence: TGTGCCAGCAGCTTAGCCTCTCAGGGGAGCTTCATCACTGAAGCTTTCTTT. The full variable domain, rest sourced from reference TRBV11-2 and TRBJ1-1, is EAGVAQSPRYKIIEKRQSVAFWCNPISGHATLYWYQQILGQGPKLLIQFQNNGVVDDSQLPKDRFSAERLKGVDSTLKIQPAKLEDSAVYLCASSLASQGSFITEAFFGQGTRLTVV.

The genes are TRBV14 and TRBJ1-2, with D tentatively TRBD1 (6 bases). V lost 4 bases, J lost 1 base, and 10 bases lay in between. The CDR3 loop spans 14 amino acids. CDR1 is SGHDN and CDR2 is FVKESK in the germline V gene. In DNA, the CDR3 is TGTGCCAGCAGCCGAACAGGGTTTAACTATGGCTACACCTTC. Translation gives CASSRTGFNYGYTF.

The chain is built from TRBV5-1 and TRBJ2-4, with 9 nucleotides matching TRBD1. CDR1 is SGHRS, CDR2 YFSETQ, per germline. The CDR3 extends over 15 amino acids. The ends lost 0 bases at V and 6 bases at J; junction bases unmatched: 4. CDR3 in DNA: TGCGCCAGCAGCTTGGTGGGGACAGGGATAAACATTCAGTACTTC. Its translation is CASSLVGTGINIQYF.

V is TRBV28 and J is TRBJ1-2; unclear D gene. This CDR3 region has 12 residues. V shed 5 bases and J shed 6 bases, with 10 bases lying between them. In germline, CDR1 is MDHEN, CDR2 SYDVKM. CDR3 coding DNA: TGTGCCAGCAGTCCCCAGGTTCATGGCTACACCTTC. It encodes CASSPQVHGYTF.

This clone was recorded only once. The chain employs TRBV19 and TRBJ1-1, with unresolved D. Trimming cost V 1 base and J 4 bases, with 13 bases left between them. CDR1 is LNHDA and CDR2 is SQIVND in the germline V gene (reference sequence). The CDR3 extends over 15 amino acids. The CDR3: CASSIVGSEATEAFF. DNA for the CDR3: TGTGCCAGTAGTATAGTAGGGTCGGAGGCCACTGAAGCTTTCTTT.

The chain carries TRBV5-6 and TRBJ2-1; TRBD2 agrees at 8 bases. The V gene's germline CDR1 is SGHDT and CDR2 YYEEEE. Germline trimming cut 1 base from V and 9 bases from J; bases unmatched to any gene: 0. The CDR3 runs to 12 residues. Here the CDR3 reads CASSLRGGEQFF. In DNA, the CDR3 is TGTGCCAGCAGCTTGCGGGGGGGTGAGCAGTTCTTC.

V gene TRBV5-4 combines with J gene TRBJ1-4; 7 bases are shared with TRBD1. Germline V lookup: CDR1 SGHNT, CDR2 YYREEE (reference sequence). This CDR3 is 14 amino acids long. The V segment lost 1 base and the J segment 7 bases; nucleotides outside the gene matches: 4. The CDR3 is CASSLRQGGEKLFF. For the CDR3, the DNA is TGTGCCAGCAGCTTGCGGCAGGGGGGTGAAAAACTGTTTTTT.

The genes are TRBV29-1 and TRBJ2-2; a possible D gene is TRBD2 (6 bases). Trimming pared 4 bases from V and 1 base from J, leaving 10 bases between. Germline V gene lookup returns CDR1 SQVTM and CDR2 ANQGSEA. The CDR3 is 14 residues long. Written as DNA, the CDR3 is TGCAGCGTTGGTCTAGCGATGAACACCGGGGAGCTGTTTTTT. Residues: CSVGLAMNTGELFF.

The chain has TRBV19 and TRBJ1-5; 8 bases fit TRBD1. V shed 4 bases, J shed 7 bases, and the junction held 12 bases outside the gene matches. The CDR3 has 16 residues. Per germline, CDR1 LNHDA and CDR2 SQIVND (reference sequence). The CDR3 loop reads CASSKGSRGLGQPQHF. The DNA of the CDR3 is TGTGCCAGTAGTAAGGGATCCAGGGGGCTAGGACAGCCCCAGCATTTT.

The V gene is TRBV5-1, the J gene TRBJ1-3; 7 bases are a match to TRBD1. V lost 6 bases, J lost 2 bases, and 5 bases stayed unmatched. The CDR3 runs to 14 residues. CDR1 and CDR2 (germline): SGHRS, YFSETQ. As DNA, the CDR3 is TGCGCCAGCAACCCCGGGACAGCTGGAAACACCATATATTTT. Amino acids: CASNPGTAGNTIYF.

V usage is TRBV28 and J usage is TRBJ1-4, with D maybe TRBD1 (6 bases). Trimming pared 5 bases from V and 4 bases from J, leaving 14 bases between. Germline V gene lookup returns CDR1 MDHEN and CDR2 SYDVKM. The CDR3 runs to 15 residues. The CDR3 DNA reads TGTGCCAGCAGTCCGATGACAGGAATTAATGAAAAACTGTTTTTT. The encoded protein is CASSPMTGINEKLFF.

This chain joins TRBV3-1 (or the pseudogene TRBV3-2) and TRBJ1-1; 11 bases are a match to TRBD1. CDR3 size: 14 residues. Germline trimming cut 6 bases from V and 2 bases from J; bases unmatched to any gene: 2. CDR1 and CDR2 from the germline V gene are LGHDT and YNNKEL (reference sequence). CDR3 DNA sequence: TGTGCCAGCAGTGGGACAGGGGGTAACACTGAAGCTTTCTTT. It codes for CASSGTGGNTEAFF.

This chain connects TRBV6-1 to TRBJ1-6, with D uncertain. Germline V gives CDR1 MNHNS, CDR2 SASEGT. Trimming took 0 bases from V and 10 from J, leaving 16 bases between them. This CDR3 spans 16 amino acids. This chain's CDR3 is CASSEALFSPRSPLHF. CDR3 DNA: TGTGCCAGCAGTGAAGCGTTGTTCTCCCCCAGGTCACCCCTCCACTTT.

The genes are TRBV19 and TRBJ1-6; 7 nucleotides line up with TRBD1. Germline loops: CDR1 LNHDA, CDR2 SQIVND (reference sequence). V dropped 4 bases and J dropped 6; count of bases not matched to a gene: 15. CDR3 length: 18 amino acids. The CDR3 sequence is CASSRRTGDLSGNSPLHF. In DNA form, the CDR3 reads TGTGCCAGTAGTAGACGCACAGGGGACCTAAGCGGTAATTCACCCCTCCACTTT.

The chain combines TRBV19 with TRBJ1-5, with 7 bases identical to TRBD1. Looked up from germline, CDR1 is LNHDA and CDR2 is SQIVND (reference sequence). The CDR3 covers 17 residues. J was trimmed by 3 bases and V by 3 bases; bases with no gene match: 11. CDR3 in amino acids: CASSINQIQGPNQPQHF. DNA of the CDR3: TGTGCCAGTAGTATCAATCAAATACAGGGGCCCAATCAGCCCCAGCATTTT.

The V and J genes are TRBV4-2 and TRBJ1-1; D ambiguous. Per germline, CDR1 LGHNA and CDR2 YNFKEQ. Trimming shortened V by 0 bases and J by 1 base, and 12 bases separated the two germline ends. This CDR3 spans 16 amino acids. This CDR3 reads CASSQESSPRNTEAFF. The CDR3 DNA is TGTGCCAGCAGCCAAGAAAGCTCTCCGAGGAACACTGAAGCTTTCTTT.